The clone carrying this TCR beta chain was seen just once. Its specificity is not known. CDR3 length: 17 residues. Germline lookup yields CDR1 MNHNS and CDR2 SASEGT. The ends lost 2 bases at V and 4 bases at J; junction bases unmatched: 12. The entry originates in a study of cytomegalovirus exposure and HLA in healthy donors. The study ran its PCR with 60 Vbeta and 13 Jbeta primers. Sequencing was performed with immunoSEQ multiplex PCR; in TCRdb, only in-frame clones are kept and a portion is missing. This table has about 200,000 clones, around three quarters appearing once. The study's findings and limits: Trimming of TCR beta V- and J-genes showed a link, identified in a later analysis, to a missense DCLRE1C variant. Segments of the TCR beta V type were, in most cases, productive about 87% or about 30% of the time in an earlier analysis.

The sequencing input was PBMCs. This clonotype originated in a young man in good health and CMV-seronegative. The chain carries TRBV6-1 and TRBJ2-3; 7 bases fit TRBD1. The CDR3, as DNA: TGTGCCAGCAGTGAATCAGACAGGGAAAAGTGGTCAGATACGCAGTATTTT. Translated, it gives CASSESDREKWSDTQYF.